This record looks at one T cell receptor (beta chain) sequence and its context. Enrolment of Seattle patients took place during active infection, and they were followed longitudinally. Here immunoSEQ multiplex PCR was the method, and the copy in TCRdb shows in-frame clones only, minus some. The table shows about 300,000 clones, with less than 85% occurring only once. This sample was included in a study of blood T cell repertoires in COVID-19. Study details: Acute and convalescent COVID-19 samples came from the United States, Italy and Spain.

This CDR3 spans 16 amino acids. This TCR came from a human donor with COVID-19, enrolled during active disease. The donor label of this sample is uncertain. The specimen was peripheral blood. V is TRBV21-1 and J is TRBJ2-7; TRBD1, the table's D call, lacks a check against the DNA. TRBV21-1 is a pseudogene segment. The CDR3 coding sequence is TGTGCCAGCAGCAAAGCGCAAGGGGCCCCACAAGGAGAGCAGTACTTC. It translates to CASSKAQGAPQGEQYF.